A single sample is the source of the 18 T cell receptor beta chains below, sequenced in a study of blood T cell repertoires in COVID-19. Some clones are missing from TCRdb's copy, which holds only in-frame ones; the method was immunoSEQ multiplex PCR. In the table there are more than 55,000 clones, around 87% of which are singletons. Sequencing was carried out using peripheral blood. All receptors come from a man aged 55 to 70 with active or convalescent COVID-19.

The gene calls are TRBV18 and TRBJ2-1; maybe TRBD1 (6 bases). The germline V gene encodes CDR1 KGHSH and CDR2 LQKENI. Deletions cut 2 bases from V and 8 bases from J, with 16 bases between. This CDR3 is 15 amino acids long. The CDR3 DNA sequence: TGTGCCAGCTCACCAGTCGAGACAGGTTCGTATGAGCAGTTCTTC. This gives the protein CASSPVETGSYEQFF.

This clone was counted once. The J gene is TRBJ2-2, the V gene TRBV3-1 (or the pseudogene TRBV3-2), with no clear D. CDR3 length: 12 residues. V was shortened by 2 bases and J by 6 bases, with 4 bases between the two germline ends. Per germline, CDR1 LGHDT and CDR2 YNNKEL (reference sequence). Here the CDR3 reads CASSQSAGELFF. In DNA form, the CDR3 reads TGTGCCAGCAGCCAATCCGCCGGGGAGCTGTTTTTT.

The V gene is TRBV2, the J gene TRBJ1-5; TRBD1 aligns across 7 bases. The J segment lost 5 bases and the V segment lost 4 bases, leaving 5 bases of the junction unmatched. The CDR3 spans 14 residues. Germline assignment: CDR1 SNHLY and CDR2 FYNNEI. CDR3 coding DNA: TGTGCCAGCAGTGTCCCCACAGGGGATCAGCCCCAGCATTTT. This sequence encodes CASSVPTGDQPQHF.

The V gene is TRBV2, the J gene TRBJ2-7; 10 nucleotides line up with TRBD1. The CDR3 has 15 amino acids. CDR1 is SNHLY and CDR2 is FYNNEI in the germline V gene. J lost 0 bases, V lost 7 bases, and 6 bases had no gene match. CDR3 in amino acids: CASNPGTGVSYEQYF. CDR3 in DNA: TGTGCCAGCAATCCCGGGACAGGGGTCTCCTACGAGCAGTACTTC.

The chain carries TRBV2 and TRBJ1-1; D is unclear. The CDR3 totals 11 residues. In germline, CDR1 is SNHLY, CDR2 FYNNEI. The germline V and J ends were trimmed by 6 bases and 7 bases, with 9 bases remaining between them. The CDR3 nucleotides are TGTGCCAGCAGACCGGGAAGTGAAGCTTTCTTT. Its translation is CASRPGSEAFF.

Here the CDR3 reads CATLSQGGNQPQHF. The CDR3 nucleotides read TGTGCCACCCTGTCGCAGGGTGGCAATCAGCCCCAGCATTTT. This chain links TRBV6-5 with TRBJ1-5, with D tentatively TRBD1 (5 bases). The CDR3 is 14 amino acids. V lost 10 bases to trimming and J lost 2 bases, with 15 bases between them. The germline V gene encodes CDR1 MNHEY and CDR2 SVGAGI.

The CDR3 DNA reads as TGTGCCAGTAGTCTCAGAGCGGGAGGGAACTACGAGCAGTACTTC. The encoded protein is CASSLRAGGNYEQYF. The V and J genes are TRBV19 and TRBJ2-7, with TRBD2 matching 10 bases. The CDR3 has 15 residues. J was trimmed by 3 bases and V by 5 bases; bases with no gene match: 7. The germline gives CDR1 LNHDA, CDR2 SQIVND (reference sequence). Full variable domain (outside the CDR3, taken from reference TRBV19 and TRBJ2-7): DGGITQSPKYLFRKEGQNVTLSCEQNLNHDAMYWYRQDPGQGLRLIYYSQIVNDFQKGDIAEGYSVSREKKESFPLTVTSAQKNPTAFYLCASSLRAGGNYEQYFGPGTRLTVT.

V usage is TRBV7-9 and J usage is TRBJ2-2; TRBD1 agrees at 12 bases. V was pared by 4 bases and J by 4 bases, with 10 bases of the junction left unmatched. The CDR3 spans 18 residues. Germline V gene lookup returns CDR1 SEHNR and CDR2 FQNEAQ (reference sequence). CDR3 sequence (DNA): TGTGCCAGCAGCTCAGGGAGGGGGACAGGGGGCTTCACCGGGGAGCTGTTTTTT. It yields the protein CASSSGRGTGGFTGELFF.

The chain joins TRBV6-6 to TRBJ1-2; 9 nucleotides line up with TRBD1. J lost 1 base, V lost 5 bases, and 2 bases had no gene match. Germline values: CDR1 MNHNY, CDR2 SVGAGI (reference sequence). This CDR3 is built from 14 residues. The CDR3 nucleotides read TGTGCCAGCAGTCCGGGACAGGGTAACTATGGCTACACCTTC. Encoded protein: CASSPGQGNYGYTF.

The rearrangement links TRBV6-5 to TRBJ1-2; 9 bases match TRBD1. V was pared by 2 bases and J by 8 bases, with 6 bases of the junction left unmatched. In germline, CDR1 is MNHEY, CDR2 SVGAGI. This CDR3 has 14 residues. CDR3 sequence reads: CASSYTGQGSGYTF. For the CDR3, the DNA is TGTGCCAGCAGTTACACGGGACAGGGCAGCGGCTACACCTTC.

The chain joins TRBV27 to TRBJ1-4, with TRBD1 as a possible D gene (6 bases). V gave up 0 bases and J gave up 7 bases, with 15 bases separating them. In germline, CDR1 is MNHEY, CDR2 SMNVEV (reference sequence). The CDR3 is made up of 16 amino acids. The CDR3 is CASSLSTDRWVEKLFF. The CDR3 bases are TGTGCCAGCAGTTTATCGACAGACAGGTGGGTTGAAAAACTGTTTTTT.

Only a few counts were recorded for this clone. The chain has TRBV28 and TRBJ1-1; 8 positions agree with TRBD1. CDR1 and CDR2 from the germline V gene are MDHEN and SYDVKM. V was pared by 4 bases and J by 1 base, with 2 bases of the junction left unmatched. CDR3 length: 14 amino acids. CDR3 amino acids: CASSSQGANTEAFF. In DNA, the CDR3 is TGTGCCAGCAGTTCTCAGGGGGCGAACACTGAAGCTTTCTTT.

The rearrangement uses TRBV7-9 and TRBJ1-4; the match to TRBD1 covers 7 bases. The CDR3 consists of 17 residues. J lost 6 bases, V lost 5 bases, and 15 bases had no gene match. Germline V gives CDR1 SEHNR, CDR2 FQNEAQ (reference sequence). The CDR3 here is CASSPEGQKGAHEKLFF. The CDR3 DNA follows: TGTGCCAGCAGCCCGGAGGGACAGAAAGGAGCGCATGAAAAACTGTTTTTT.

CDR3 in amino acids: CASSLGTGQHDVLTF. The CDR3 DNA reads TGTGCCAGCAGCTTAGGAACAGGCCAACACGACGTCCTGACTTTC. The rearrangement joins TRBV11-2 to TRBJ2-6, with a possible D match to TRBD1 (5 bases). V lost 1 base and J 11 bases, leaving 15 bases between the germline ends. This CDR3 is built from 15 residues. The germline gives CDR1 SGHAT, CDR2 FQNNGV.

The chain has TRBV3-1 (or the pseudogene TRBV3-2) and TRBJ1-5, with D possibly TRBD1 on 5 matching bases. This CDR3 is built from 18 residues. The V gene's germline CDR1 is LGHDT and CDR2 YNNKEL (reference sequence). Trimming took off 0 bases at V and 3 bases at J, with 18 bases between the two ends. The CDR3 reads CASSQDRRGSRNNQPQHF. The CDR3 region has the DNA TGTGCCAGCAGCCAAGATCGGAGGGGATCCCGTAACAATCAGCCCCAGCATTTT.

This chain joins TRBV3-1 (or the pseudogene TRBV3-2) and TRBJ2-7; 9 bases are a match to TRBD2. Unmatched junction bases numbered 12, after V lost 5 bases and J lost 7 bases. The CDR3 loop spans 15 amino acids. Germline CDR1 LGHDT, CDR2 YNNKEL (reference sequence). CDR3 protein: CASSDGGLAIYEQYF. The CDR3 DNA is TGTGCCAGCAGCGACGGGGGACTAGCAATCTATGAGCAGTACTTC.

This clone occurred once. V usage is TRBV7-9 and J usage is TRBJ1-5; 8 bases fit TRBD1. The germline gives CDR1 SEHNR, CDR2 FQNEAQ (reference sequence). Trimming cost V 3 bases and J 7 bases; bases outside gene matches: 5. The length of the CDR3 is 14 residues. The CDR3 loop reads CASSFSGGGQPQHF. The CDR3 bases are TGTGCCAGCAGCTTTTCAGGGGGCGGCCAGCCCCAGCATTTT. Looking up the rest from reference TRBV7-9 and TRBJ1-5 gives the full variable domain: DTGVSQNPRHKITKRGQNVTFRCDPISEHNRLYWYRQTLGQGPEFLTYFQNEAQLEKSRLLSDRFSAERPKGSFSTLEIQRTEQGDSAMYLCASSFSGGGQPQHFGDGTRLSIL.

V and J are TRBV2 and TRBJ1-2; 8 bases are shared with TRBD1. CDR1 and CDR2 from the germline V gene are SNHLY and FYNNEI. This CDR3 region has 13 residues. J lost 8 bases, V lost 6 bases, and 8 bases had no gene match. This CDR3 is CASSPQGARGYTF. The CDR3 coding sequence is TGTGCCAGCAGCCCCCAGGGGGCGCGGGGCTACACCTTC.